This T cell receptor (beta chain) was sequenced in a study of shared clonotypes between healthy human individuals. Broader study findings: The study found lower generation probabilities in non-shared clonotypes than in those shared by all four donors. Blood was the sole source, and tissue repertoires probably differ. Generally, naive subsets (rather than memory subsets) showed larger estimated richness.

V was pared by 4 bases and J by 0 bases, with 10 bases between. Germline CDR1 SGHRS, CDR2 YFSETQ. CDR3 size: 14 residues. Data came from immunoSEQ multiplex PCR; TCRdb stores just in-frame clones and leaves some out. Of 2 million to 3 million clones in the sample, approximately 93% were seen once. Comments on this clone: The antigen remains unidentified.

The chain recombines TRBV5-1 with TRBJ1-1; tentatively, D is TRBD1 (6 bases). This receptor was identified in a man aged 18 to 29 in good health. Some clones in this sample may be carry-over from other donors' samples. Sequencing input: naive CD4+ T cells from PBMCs. The subset is: CD45RA+ positively selected. CDR3 nucleotide sequence: TGCGCCAGCAGCATGACAGGATTGAACACTGAAGCTTTCTTT. This encodes CASSMTGLNTEAFF.